The 10 T cell receptor beta chains given below trace back to one sample, sequenced in a study of blood T cell repertoires in COVID-19 (dated by TCRdb to the early 2020s). The library relied on the immunoSEQ multiplex PCR assay. TCRdb stores this immuneACCESS table with in-frame sequences only. Part of the clones is absent; in the studies checked, under half of the shortfall reflects unresolved V genes, and no reason is known for the rest. This sample comprises approximately 200,000 clones, around 87% of them detected only once. Of the sample, under 3.5% falls within the top ten clones. The material sequenced was PBMCs or T cells enriched from blood (not recorded which). The source is a woman in her late teens or twenties in a cohort exposed to, infected with or recovered from COVID-19 (not recorded which).

This clone has only a few counts. The chain recombines TRBV9 with TRBJ2-7, with D possibly matching TRBD1 (6 bases). Trimming pared 5 bases from V and 4 bases from J, leaving 10 bases between. The CDR3 runs 12 residues. Germline lookup yields CDR1 SGDLS and CDR2 YYNGEE. Here the CDR3 DNA reads TGTGCCAGCAGTGAAGGGGGATACGAGCAGTACTTC. Protein product: CASSEGGYEQYF. Based on the CDR3 plus reference TRBV9 and TRBJ2-7, the full variable domain is DSGVTQTPKHLITATGQRVTLRCSPRSGDLSVYWYQQSLDQGLQFLIQYYNGEERAKGNILERFSAQQFPDLHSELNLSSLELGDSALYFCASSEGGYEQYFGPGTRLTVT.

V gene TRBV5-4 combines with J gene TRBJ2-5, with D tentatively TRBD2 (6 bases). Germline CDR1 is SGHNT and CDR2 is YYREEE (reference sequence). This CDR3 region has 15 residues. Trimming pared 6 bases from V and 4 bases from J, leaving 19 bases between. The CDR3 here is CASTPGASAPETQYF. The CDR3 DNA reads as TGTGCCAGCACCCCTGGGGCTAGCGCCCCAGAGACCCAGTACTTC.

V and J are TRBV30 and TRBJ1-5; 10 bases are shared with TRBD1. The CDR3 runs 16 residues. Per germline, CDR1 GTSNPN and CDR2 SVGIG (reference sequence). V gave up 1 base and J gave up 2 bases; unmatched junction bases: 5. The CDR3 sequence is CAWSGQGARGNQPQHF. The DNA of the CDR3 is TGTGCCTGGAGTGGACAGGGGGCGAGGGGCAATCAGCCCCAGCATTTT.

The chain employs TRBV23-1 and TRBJ1-1, with D tentatively TRBD1 (5 bases). TRBV23-1 is known as an ORF, though its function is uncertain. The CDR3 length is 14 residues. Trimming stripped 0 bases from V and 4 bases from J, with 9 bases between. The CDR3 DNA follows: TGCGCCAGCAGTCAATCCCCGGGGGGCACTGAAGCTTTCTTT. Protein product: CASSQSPGGTEAFF.

This clone is a singleton in its sample. This rearrangement joins TRBV7-3 to TRBJ2-3, with 7 positions matching TRBD1. The CDR3 consists of 17 residues. Per germline, CDR1 SGHTA and CDR2 FQGTGA. The junction had 13 bases not matched to a gene; V was cut back by 6 bases and J by 1 base. For the CDR3, the DNA is TGTGCCAGCAGTGAAATCGCCGGGACAGTCGGCACAGATACGCAGTATTTT. Its translation is CASSEIAGTVGTDTQYF.

J is TRBJ1-2 and V is TRBV18; unclear D gene. The V end lost 1 base, the J end lost 3 bases, and 12 bases lay between the germline ends. The germline CDR1 and CDR2 sequences are KGHSH and LQKENI. The CDR3 contains 15 residues. CDR3 sequence (DNA): TGTGCCAGCTCACCACTTGACCTGGGAGACTATGGCTACACCTTC. As protein: CASSPLDLGDYGYTF.

V and J are TRBV7-2 and TRBJ2-1, with 10 bases lining up with TRBD2. The V gene end was trimmed by 4 bases and the J gene end by 6 bases; junction bases not matched to a gene: 12. Germline CDR1 reads SGHTA; CDR2 reads FQGNSA. The CDR3 spans 17 residues. The CDR3 nucleotides read TGTGCCAGCAGCTCCCCACATCAGCGGGAGGGCCTCAATGAGCAGTTCTTC. Translating gives CASSSPHQREGLNEQFF. Supplemented by reference TRBV7-2 and TRBJ2-1, the full variable domain reads GAGVSQSPSNKVTEKGKDVELRCDPISGHTALYWYRQSLGQGLEFLIYFQGNSAPDKSGLPSDRFSAERTGGSVSTLTIQRTQQEDSAVYLCASSSPHQREGLNEQFFGPGTRLTVL.

This chain connects TRBV25-1 to TRBJ1-6; unclear D gene. Trimming took off 1 base at V and 6 bases at J, with 7 bases between the two ends. The CDR3 contains 14 residues. CDR1 MGHDK and CDR2 SYGVNS come from the germline V gene. The CDR3 bases are TGTGCCAGCAGTGAATTGGCCCCTAATTCACCCCTCCACTTT. Encoded protein: CASSELAPNSPLHF.

This clone was recorded only once. V gene TRBV30 combines with J gene TRBJ1-2, with TRBD1 as a possible D gene (5 bases). This CDR3 contains 13 residues. The ends were cut back, 0 bases at V and 6 bases at J, with 11 bases in the middle. The germline CDR1 and CDR2 sequences are GTSNPN and SVGIG (reference sequence). The CDR3 sequence is CAWSVRQIDGYTF. The DNA of the CDR3 is TGTGCCTGGAGTGTACGACAGATAGATGGCTACACCTTC.

The genes are TRBV6-5 and TRBJ2-1, with D maybe TRBD1 (6 bases). CDR3 length equals 16 residues. Trimming removed 4 bases at V and 3 bases at J, with 16 bases between. Germline lookup yields CDR1 MNHEY and CDR2 SVGAGI. DNA for the CDR3: TGTGCCAGCAGTTCCCTTCGACAGGCATACTACAATGAGCAGTTCTTC. Its translation is CASSSLRQAYYNEQFF.